Described below is a single T cell receptor (beta chain) sequence and its context. No antigen is known for it. This sample was taken from a study of cytomegalovirus exposure and HLA in healthy donors. Across the study: The same platform was used for the roughly 120 validation repertoires as for the roughly 660 first-cohort repertoires, as reported in a later analysis. Study-wide results and limits: The TCR clusters that emerged in the first cohort tended, a later analysis found, to co-occur in the roughly 120 validation repertoires. Cytomegalovirus association was listed for roughly 160 TCR beta chains.

Donors came from a validation cohort of some 130 subjects, distinct from the first 666-subject cohort. Germline V gene sequence: CDR1 SGHAT, CDR2 FQNNGV. The V gene lost 2 bases and the J gene lost 4 bases, with 6 bases spanning the gap. The CDR3 extends over 12 amino acids. The protocol was immunoSEQ multiplex PCR, while the TCRdb copy is restricted to in-frame clones and leaves out a portion. Of 100,000 or so clones in the sample, 85% to 95% are singletons; the top ten hold roughly 0.9%. J is TRBJ2-7 and V is TRBV11-2; D gene ambiguous. Sequencing used PBMCs. This TCR came from a young woman in good health and CMV-seronegative. CDR3 coding DNA: TGTGCCAGCAGCTTATCGCGGTACGAGCAGTACTTC. Protein sequence: CASSLSRYEQYF.